This TCR beta chain was captured in a study of shared clonotypes between healthy human individuals. This CDR3 comprises 14 residues. Germline-derived CDR1 and CDR2 are KGHSH and LQKENI. V lost 3 bases and J 0 bases, leaving 6 bases between the germline ends. About this clone itself: Other DNA sequences within the sample encode an identical CDR3.

The data were produced by immunoSEQ multiplex PCR, yet TCRdb's version contains in-frame clones alone and is incomplete. The data contain some 1.5 million clones, roughly 96% of them seen just once; the ten biggest clones take up roughly 1.2%. The sequence derives from a man aged 30 to 39 in good health. The chain employs TRBV18 and TRBJ1-5; D is ambiguous. Sequenced: naive CD4+ T cells sorted from blood. Subset defined: CD45RA+ positively selected. The CDR3 coding sequence is TGTGCCAGCTCACCGCAATATAGCAATCAGCCCCAGCATTTT. This codes for CASSPQYSNQPQHF.